Below are 22 T cell receptor beta chains sequenced from a single sample in a study of early T cells in non-severe SARS-CoV-2 infection (dated by TCRdb to the early 2020s). The library came from 5' RACE. TCRdb names NextSeq 500 as the instrument used. The raw public reads went through TCRdb reprocessing: fastp at Q25, MiXCR clone calling, in-frame beta chains kept. Rows with a matching CDR3 protein are joined into one entry that keeps the most common DNA and genes. This sample holds 64,000 or so distinct CDR3 sequences; roughly 14% were observed only once. The ten top clones hold 4.2% of the sample. Source material: whole blood. Receptors were obtained from an adult who was a healthcare worker with PCR-confirmed SARS-CoV-2 infection or an uninfected control (not recorded which).

For this clonotype: One junction end disagrees with the germline gene, perhaps due to a read error. The V and J genes are TRBV5-5 and TRBJ1-4, with TRBD1 as a possible D gene (6 bases). The CDR3 loop spans 14 amino acids. CDR1 and CDR2 (germline): SGHKS, YYEKEE (reference sequence). The CDR3 spells CASSRGAGNGKLFF. The DNA for the CDR3 is TGTGCCAGCAGCAGGGGGGCGGGGAATGGAAAACTGTTTTTT.

The sample holds a few counts of this clonotype. The chain is built from TRBV7-2 and TRBJ1-1, with D tentatively TRBD1 (5 bases). This CDR3 is 15 amino acids long. Trimming took off 2 bases at V and 4 bases at J, with 14 bases between the two ends. Germline V gene sequence: CDR1 SGHTA, CDR2 FQGNSA. The CDR3 DNA follows: TGTGCCAGCAGCTTATTGCAGGGCTTTGGCACTGAAGCTTTCTTT. It specifies CASSLLQGFGTEAFF.

The chain carries TRBV30 and TRBJ1-3; a possible D gene is TRBD1 (5 bases). CDR1 GTSNPN and CDR2 SVGIG come from the germline V gene (reference sequence). The length of the CDR3 is 16 residues. Trimming took off 4 bases at V and 0 bases at J, with 16 bases between the two ends. Here the CDR3 reads CAWNRGARSSGNTIYF. The CDR3 DNA follows: TGTGCCTGGAATAGAGGGGCACGAAGCTCTGGAAACACCATATATTTT.

The gene calls are TRBV27 and TRBJ2-5, with 11 positions matching TRBD1. The CDR3 contains 16 residues. CDR1 MNHEY and CDR2 SMNVEV come from the germline V gene (reference sequence). The V and J ends lost 3 bases and 5 bases, in that order; junction bases with no gene match: 8. CDR3 nucleotides: TGTGCCAGCAGTTTCACCGGGACAGGGGGTGGGGAGACCCAGTACTTC. Translated: CASSFTGTGGGETQYF.

This rearrangement joins TRBV5-1 to TRBJ1-1, with 8 bases fitting TRBD1. The germline CDR1 and CDR2 sequences are SGHRS and YFSETQ. With 5 bases clipped from V and 4 bases from J, the junction kept 7 bases outside the gene matches. The CDR3 is 14 residues long. This chain's CDR3 is CASSFGQGTTEAFF. The CDR3 DNA follows: TGCGCCAGCAGTTTCGGACAGGGCACCACTGAAGCTTTCTTT. Drawing the rest from reference TRBV5-1 and TRBJ1-1, the complete variable domain is KAGVTQTPRYLIKTRGQQVTLSCSPISGHRSVSWYQQTPGQGLQFLFEYFSETQRNKGNFPGRFSGRQFSNSRSEMNVSTLELGDSALYLCASSFGQGTTEAFFGQGTRLTVV.

The chain has TRBV29-1 and TRBJ1-1; 7 nucleotides line up with TRBD1. The CDR3 spans 15 residues. Germline-derived CDR1 and CDR2 are SQVTM and ANQGSEA. The trim removed 4 bases at V and 7 bases at J, leaving 15 bases unmatched. In DNA, the CDR3 is TGCAGCGTTGGAGGGGGCGTACCTGATAATGGTGAAGCTTTCTTT. Translation: CSVGGGVPDNGEAFF.

The chain has TRBV9 and TRBJ2-2; D is possibly TRBD1 (6 bases). Trimming removed 5 bases from V and 6 bases from J, with 17 bases in between. The length of the CDR3 is 15 residues. Germline CDR1 reads SGDLS; CDR2 reads YYNGEE. CDR3 region: CASSGKTGLAGELFF. For the CDR3, the DNA is TGTGCCAGCAGTGGGAAGACAGGTCTCGCCGGGGAGCTGTTTTTT.

On this clonotype: Its ends do not fully match the called genes, so a read error is possible. The chain couples TRBV6-6 to TRBJ2-7; TRBD2 might be the D (7 bases). The CDR3 has 14 residues. Per germline, CDR1 MNHNY and CDR2 SVGAGI (reference sequence). The CDR3 nucleotides are TGTGCCAGCAGTTCGCCTGGAGAGGGGGGGCCATCGCACTTC. Translation gives CASSSPGEGGPSHF.

V is TRBV7-2 and J is TRBJ1-1; TRBD1 might be the D (5 bases). V lost 5 bases and J lost 0, with 13 bases in between. The CDR3 is 15 residues long. Germline assignment: CDR1 SGHTA and CDR2 FQGNSA. In nucleotides, the CDR3 is TGTGCCAGCAGCCAGGGCCCGGAGATGAACACTGAAGCTTTCTTT. Translated: CASSQGPEMNTEAFF.

This clonotype was seen more than once but under ten times. The CDR3 nucleotides read TGTGCCACCAGCAGAGAGAAGAGACAGGGAAAAGAAAAACTGTTTTTT. Its protein is CATSREKRQGKEKLFF. The rearrangement links TRBV15 to TRBJ1-4; 7 bases align to TRBD1. The V and J ends lost 0 bases and 8 bases, in that order; junction bases with no gene match: 9. CDR3 length: 16 residues. Germline V CDR1 and CDR2: LNHNV, YYDKDF (reference sequence).

The chain recombines TRBV19 with TRBJ1-2; perhaps TRBD1 as D (6 bases). Between the trimmed V and J ends, which lost 5 bases and 4 bases, there was a span of 17 bases. Looked up from germline, CDR1 is LNHDA and CDR2 is SQIVND (reference sequence). There are 15 residues in the CDR3. As DNA, the CDR3 is TGTGCCAGTAGTTCCCGCGGGGGCCTTCCCTATGGCTACACCTTC. Encoded protein: CASSSRGGLPYGYTF.

This chain connects TRBV12-3 or TRBV12-4 to TRBJ2-7; TRBD1 agrees at 11 bases. The CDR3 loop spans 15 amino acids. Trimming cost V 0 bases and J 6 bases; bases outside gene matches: 4. The CDR3: CASSLAGTGGGEQYF. The CDR3 bases are TGTGCCAGCAGTTTAGCGGGGACAGGGGGTGGCGAGCAGTACTTC.

The table lists this clonotype with a few counts. The rearrangement uses TRBV11-3 and TRBJ2-3; 7 bases are shared with TRBD1. Germline V gives CDR1 SGHNT, CDR2 YENEEA. CDR3 length equals 17 residues. Trimming took 2 bases from V and 2 from J; bases not matched to a gene: 10. The DNA of the CDR3 is TGTGCCAGCAGCTTAAGGGAACCGGGACAGCCCACAGATACGCAGTATTTT. Protein: CASSLREPGQPTDTQYF.

V and J are TRBV13 and TRBJ1-2, with unresolved D. CDR3 length: 13 residues. V was shortened by 3 bases and J by 2 bases, with 7 bases between the two germline ends. The germline V gene has CDR1 PRHDT and CDR2 FYEKMQ (reference sequence). The CDR3 loop reads CASSFGANYGYTF. The CDR3, as DNA: TGTGCCAGCAGCTTCGGAGCGAACTATGGCTACACCTTC.

This clonotype has more than one count but fewer than ten. The rearrangement uses TRBV6-6 and TRBJ1-3, with D tentatively TRBD1 (5 bases). V gave up 6 bases and J gave up 0 bases, with 12 bases separating them. The germline V gene encodes CDR1 MNHNY and CDR2 SVGAGI (reference sequence). CDR3 size: 15 residues. The DNA for the CDR3 is TGTGCCAGCAGAGTACAGGTTTACTCTGGAAACACCATATATTTT. Translation: CASRVQVYSGNTIYF.

V gene TRBV6-5 combines with J gene TRBJ1-1; D uncertain. V was pared by 0 bases and J by 6 bases, with 14 bases between. The CDR3 length is 15 residues. CDR1 is MNHEY and CDR2 is SVGAGI in the germline V gene. CDR3 residues: CASSYSGWNNAEAFF. The CDR3, as DNA: TGTGCCAGCAGTTACTCGGGTTGGAATAACGCTGAAGCTTTCTTT.

This chain joins TRBV11-2 and TRBJ1-2; D gene unclear. V was shortened by 6 bases and J by 4 bases, with 15 bases between the two germline ends. This CDR3 contains 14 residues. The V gene's germline CDR1 is SGHAT and CDR2 FQNNGV. CDR3 in DNA: TGTGCCAGCAGTCCGGACCCGGGGAGCTATGGCTACACCTTC. Its translation is CASSPDPGSYGYTF.

There are many counts of this clonotype. V usage is TRBV13 and J usage is TRBJ1-4; D gene ambiguous. This CDR3 is built from 13 residues. V was shortened by 1 base and J by 13 bases, with 13 bases between the two germline ends. The germline CDR1 and CDR2 sequences are PRHDT and FYEKMQ (reference sequence). This chain's CDR3 is CASSLDSERGLFF. The CDR3 DNA reads TGTGCCAGCAGCTTAGACAGCGAGCGAGGACTGTTTTTT.

This clonotype was detected many times. The chain carries TRBV29-1 and TRBJ2-1; 14 bases are a match to TRBD2. V lost 6 bases to trimming and J lost 7 bases; unmatched junction nucleotides: 5. CDR1 and CDR2 from the germline V gene are SQVTM and ANQGSEA. The CDR3 extends over 14 amino acids. The CDR3 DNA follows: TGCAGCGTCCCCCGGACTAGCGGGAGGAATGAGCAGTTCTTC. Translated, it gives CSVPRTSGRNEQFF.

At least ten counts were recorded for this clonotype. V usage is TRBV20-1 and J usage is TRBJ2-3; 13 nucleotides align to TRBD2. V shed 6 bases, J shed 1 base, and the junction held 10 bases outside the gene matches. This CDR3 region has 17 residues. Per the germline V gene, CDR1 is DFQATT and CDR2 is SNEGSKA (reference sequence). CDR3 nucleotide sequence: TGCAGTGCCACTTCTACTAGCGGGGGGGCCGGCACAGATACGCAGTATTTT. Protein: CSATSTSGGAGTDTQYF.

This clonotype has ten or more counts. The chain recombines TRBV4-2 with TRBJ2-1; D unclear. Germline V CDR1 and CDR2: LGHNA, YNFKEQ. V shed 0 bases and J shed 10 bases, with 13 bases lying between them. CDR3 length: 14 amino acids. CDR3 sequence reads: CASSQDSRTTEQFF. The DNA of the CDR3 is TGTGCCAGCAGCCAAGATTCACGTACAACGGAGCAGTTCTTC.

This clonotype was recorded a few times. The chain has TRBV3-1 and TRBJ2-7; D is perhaps TRBD2 (7 bases). V was trimmed by 4 bases and J by 2 bases, leaving 21 bases between them. The germline gives CDR1 LGHDT, CDR2 YNNKEL (reference sequence). The CDR3 length is 17 residues. CDR3 sequence: CASSRNVGGALPYEQYF. For the CDR3, the DNA is TGTGCCAGCAGCCGGAATGTGGGGGGGGCCCTACCCTACGAGCAGTACTTC.